The T cell receptor beta chain described here comes from a study of cytomegalovirus exposure and HLA in healthy donors. Study-wide findings and caveats: A missense variant in DCLRE1C was later tied to TCR beta V- and J-gene trimming. From TCR beta sequences, most subjects' HLA-A and HLA-B alleles were reportedly predicted accurately.

As concerns this clone: The target antigen is unknown.

Germline CDR1 reads MDHEN; CDR2 reads SYDVKM. CDR3 size: 14 residues. Deletions cut 5 bases from V and 4 bases from J, with 12 bases between. Primers for the PCR totalled 60 Vbeta and 13 Jbeta. Repertoires were generated with immunoSEQ multiplex PCR, while TCRdb's copy carries only in-frame clones and drops some. The repertoire holds more than 100,000 clones, with roughly 80% as singletons. The chain has TRBV28 and TRBJ1-5, with TRBD1 as a possible D gene (5 bases). Sequencing was carried out using PBMCs. The sequence came from a man aged 40-50 years in good health and CMV-seronegative. The CDR3 DNA follows: TGTGCCAGCAGTATACCTCAGGGAAATCAGCCCCAGCATTTT. Its protein is CASSIPQGNQPQHF. Full variable domain (outside the CDR3, taken from reference TRBV28 and TRBJ1-5): DVKVTQSSRYLVKRTGEKVFLECVQDMDHENMFWYRQDPGLGLRLIYFSYDVKMKEKGDIPEGYSVSREKKERFSLILESASTNQTSMYLCASSIPQGNQPQHFGDGTRLSIL.